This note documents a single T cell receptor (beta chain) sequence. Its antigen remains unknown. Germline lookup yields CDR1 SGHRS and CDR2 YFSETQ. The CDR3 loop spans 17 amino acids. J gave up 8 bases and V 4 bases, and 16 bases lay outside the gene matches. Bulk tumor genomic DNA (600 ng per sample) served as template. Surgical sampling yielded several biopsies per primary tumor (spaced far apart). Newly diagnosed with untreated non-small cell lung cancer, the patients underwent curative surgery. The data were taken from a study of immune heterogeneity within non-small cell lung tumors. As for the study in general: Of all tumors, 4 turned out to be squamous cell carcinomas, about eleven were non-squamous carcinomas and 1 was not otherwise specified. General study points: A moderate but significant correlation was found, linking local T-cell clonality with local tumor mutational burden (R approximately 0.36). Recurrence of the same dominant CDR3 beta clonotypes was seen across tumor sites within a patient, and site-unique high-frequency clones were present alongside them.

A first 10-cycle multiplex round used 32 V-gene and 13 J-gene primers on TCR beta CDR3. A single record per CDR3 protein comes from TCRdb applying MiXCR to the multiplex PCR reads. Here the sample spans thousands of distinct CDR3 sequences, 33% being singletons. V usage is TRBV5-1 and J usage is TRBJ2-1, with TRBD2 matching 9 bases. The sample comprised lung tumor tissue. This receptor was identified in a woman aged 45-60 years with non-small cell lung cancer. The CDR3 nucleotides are TGCGCCAGCAGCCCTGGGAGGACTGGCGGGGGGGCGGATGAGCAGTTCTTC. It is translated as CASSPGRTGGGADEQFF.